This entry describes one T cell receptor (beta chain). Its antigen is unknown. The data were obtained in a study of Ad26.COV2.S vaccination and SARS-CoV-2 variants. Looking at the study overall: Sample donor was a member of the COV1001 Ad26.COV2.S trial arm.

Sample treatment: around 19 received Ad26.COV2.S at low or high dose, single or two shots; 5 received placebo; per-sample allocation not given. After the first vaccine or placebo injection, samples were drawn on day 63. Here immunoSEQ multiplex PCR was the method, and the copy in TCRdb shows in-frame clones only, minus some. The sample shows around 350,000 clones, around 83% of them seen only once. The germline CDR1 and CDR2 sequences are SNHLY and FYNNEI. V was shortened by 5 bases and J by 0 bases, with 8 bases between the two germline ends. The CDR3 contains 14 residues. Overall study results and limits: Those who received the vaccine showed greater spike-specific TCR breadth than those given placebo. Non-spike TCR breadth showed similarity between vaccine and placebo recipients. Breadth, reportedly substantial, characterized the spike-specific CD8+ and CD4+ T cell responses after vaccination.

The genes are TRBV2 and TRBJ2-1; the D is unclear. The clonotype originates from a person aged 18-60 years who received the Ad26.COV2.S COVID-19 vaccine or a placebo. The sample was peripheral blood, taken in a trial of Ad26.COV2.S vaccine versus placebo. The DNA of the CDR3 is TGTGCCAGCAGTCCACAGAGCTCCTACAATGAGCAGTTCTTC. Its protein is CASSPQSSYNEQFF.